Presented here are 19 T cell receptor beta chains from one specimen sequenced in a study of cytomegalovirus exposure and HLA in healthy donors. Use of 60 Vbeta and 13 Jbeta primers characterized the PCR. Data came from immunoSEQ multiplex PCR; TCRdb stores just in-frame clones and leaves some out. Altogether about 60,000 clones are present, more than 65% being singletons, with the ten largest covering around a third. The sequenced sample was PBMCs. Receptors were obtained from a man in his forties in good health and CMV-seropositive.

The J gene is TRBJ2-5, the V gene TRBV4-2, with D tentatively TRBD2 (5 bases). V lost 0 bases and J 5 bases, leaving 7 bases between the germline ends. The CDR3 spans 13 residues. The germline V gene has CDR1 LGHNA and CDR2 YNFKEQ. CDR3 bases: TGTGCCAGCAGCCAAGATAGGAGGGAGACCCAGTACTTC. It specifies CASSQDRRETQYF.

V is TRBV6-6 and J is TRBJ2-1, with D possibly matching TRBD2 (5 bases). From germline, CDR1 is MNHNY and CDR2 SVGAGI (reference sequence). There are 13 residues in the CDR3. Between the trimmed V and J ends, which lost 2 bases and 10 bases, there was a span of 12 bases. Here the CDR3 DNA reads TGTGCCAGCAGTTACGGGGTTACGGGGGAGCAGTTCTTC. Amino acids: CASSYGVTGEQFF.

This clone turned up a few times. The V and J genes are TRBV7-9 and TRBJ1-5, with a possible D match to TRBD1 (6 bases). The CDR3 sequence is 14 residues long. Trimming took off 3 bases at V and 6 bases at J, with 12 bases between the two ends. Per germline, CDR1 SEHNR and CDR2 FQNEAQ (reference sequence). Written as DNA, the CDR3 is TGTGCCAGCAGCTTTGGGCAGGGGCTTCAGCCCCAGCATTTT. This encodes CASSFGQGLQPQHF.

The rearrangement links TRBV5-1 to TRBJ2-5, with TRBD2 identical over 9 bases. This CDR3 has 14 residues. The V gene end was trimmed by 1 base and the J gene end by 5 bases; junction bases not matched to a gene: 3. Germline V gives CDR1 SGHRS, CDR2 YFSETQ. The chain's CDR3 is CASSLPSGVETQYF. CDR3 DNA sequence: TGCGCCAGCAGCTTGCCTAGCGGGGTTGAGACCCAGTACTTC.

V and J are TRBV27 and TRBJ1-5, with D perhaps TRBD1 (5 bases). V lost 0 bases and J lost 5, with 5 bases in between. This CDR3 spans 13 amino acids. Germline V gene lookup returns CDR1 MNHEY and CDR2 SMNVEV (reference sequence). The CDR3 DNA sequence: TGTGCCAGCAGTTTATCGGGGCATCAGCCCCAGCATTTT. The encoded protein is CASSLSGHQPQHF.

V gene TRBV7-9 combines with J gene TRBJ2-2, with a tentative D call TRBD1 (5 bases). The V and J ends lost 5 bases and 0 bases respectively, with 10 bases between them. Germline V CDR1 and CDR2: SEHNR, FQNEAQ (reference sequence). This CDR3 contains 15 residues. The CDR3 protein is CASSMSTANTGELFF. The CDR3 nucleotides read TGTGCCAGCAGCATGTCGACAGCGAACACCGGGGAGCTGTTTTTT.

There are many counts of this clone. V and J are TRBV6-4 and TRBJ2-3; TRBD2 matches 8 bases. Germline V gives CDR1 MRHNA, CDR2 SNTAGT. Trimming at V came to 8 bases and at J to 5 bases, leaving 15 bases not matched to a gene. This CDR3 has 16 amino acids. The CDR3 DNA follows: TGTGCCAGCTCTTCGAGTGGCGGGGGGTCCCTAGATACGCAGTATTTT. This gives the protein CASSSSGGGSLDTQYF.

The V and J genes are TRBV7-2 and TRBJ2-3; maybe TRBD2 (5 bases). The CDR3 covers 16 residues. Per germline, CDR1 SGHTA and CDR2 FQGNSA. The V end lost 3 bases, the J end lost 0 bases, and 13 bases lay between the germline ends. CDR3 protein: CASSFREPASTDTQYF. The CDR3 coding sequence is TGTGCCAGCAGCTTTAGGGAGCCCGCTAGCACAGATACGCAGTATTTT. Full variable domain (missing parts from reference TRBV7-2 and TRBJ2-3): GAGVSQSPSNKVTEKGKDVELRCDPISGHTALYWYRQSLGQGLEFLIYFQGNSAPDKSGLPSDRFSAERTGGSVSTLTIQRTQQEDSAVYLCASSFREPASTDTQYFGPGTRLTVL.

This chain links TRBV4-2 with TRBJ2-3; D might be TRBD2 (5 bases). The germline V and J ends were trimmed by 2 bases and 0 bases, with 9 bases remaining between them. Per the germline V gene, CDR1 is LGHNA and CDR2 is YNFKEQ. The CDR3 totals 15 residues. DNA for the CDR3: TGTGCCAGCAGCCAAAGAGCGGCTAGCACAGATACGCAGTATTTT. Its protein is CASSQRAASTDTQYF.

The chain links TRBV6-5 to TRBJ1-1; the match to TRBD1 covers 11 bases. The CDR3 spans 16 residues. Germline V gene data show CDR1 as MNHEY and CDR2 as SVGAGI. The ends lost 4 bases at V and 5 bases at J; junction bases unmatched: 9. In DNA form, the CDR3 reads TGTGCCAGCAGTTCCGGGACAGGGGGGTGGGGGACTGAAGCTTTCTTT. Translated, it gives CASSSGTGGWGTEAFF.

The V and J genes are TRBV30 and TRBJ1-1; D gene uncertain. The V end lost 3 bases, the J end lost 0 bases, and 17 bases lay between the germline ends. This CDR3 is built from 16 residues. In germline, CDR1 is GTSNPN, CDR2 SVGIG (reference sequence). In DNA, the CDR3 is TGTGCCTGGAGCCACCGGTGGCGGAGACTGAACACTGAAGCTTTCTTT. Translated, it gives CAWSHRWRRLNTEAFF.

V is TRBV5-1 and J is TRBJ2-1; 10 nucleotides agree with TRBD2. Germline assignment: CDR1 SGHRS and CDR2 YFSETQ. The ends lost 4 bases at V and 5 bases at J; junction bases unmatched: 15. The CDR3 spans 18 residues. The CDR3 DNA reads TGCGCCAGCAGCCTTCGGCTAGCGGGGGCGTTAGTCGACAATGAGCAGTTCTTC. Its protein is CASSLRLAGALVDNEQFF.

The chain recombines TRBV2 with TRBJ2-5; 10 nucleotides agree with TRBD2. The junction had 10 bases not matched to a gene; V was cut back by 4 bases and J by 5 bases. Germline lookup yields CDR1 SNHLY and CDR2 FYNNEI. The CDR3 runs 16 residues. CDR3 bases: TGTGCCAGCAGTGTCGGGACTAGCGCGCCGGGGGAGACCCAGTACTTC. Protein: CASSVGTSAPGETQYF.

The V gene is TRBV5-1, the J gene TRBJ2-1; no definite D call. Trimming removed 1 base from V and 0 bases from J, with 8 bases in between. CDR3 length: 15 amino acids. CDR1 SGHRS and CDR2 YFSETQ come from the germline V gene. Here the CDR3 DNA reads TGCGCCAGCAGCTTGACTTTTAGCTCCTACAATGAGCAGTTCTTC. Protein sequence: CASSLTFSSYNEQFF.

This clone was seen only once. The gene calls are TRBV2 and TRBJ1-5; 7 bases are shared with TRBD1. Germline V gives CDR1 SNHLY, CDR2 FYNNEI. The CDR3 loop spans 15 amino acids. V lost 7 bases, J lost 0 bases, and 6 bases stayed unmatched. The CDR3 spells CASKGQRLSNQPQHF. CDR3 DNA sequence: TGTGCCAGCAAGGGACAGAGACTTAGCAATCAGCCCCAGCATTTT.

In its sample, this clone was seen once. The V gene is TRBV5-1, the J gene TRBJ1-2; D is possibly TRBD1 (6 bases). V lost 4 bases, J lost 8 bases, and 15 bases lay in between. CDR3 size: 13 residues. Germline V lookup: CDR1 SGHRS, CDR2 YFSETQ. Here the CDR3 reads CASSRTGFEGYTF. The CDR3 coding sequence is TGCGCCAGCAGCCGAACAGGGTTCGAAGGCTACACCTTC.

This clone was seen just once. The chain has TRBV5-4 and TRBJ1-2; TRBD1 agrees at 7 bases. Per germline, CDR1 SGHNT and CDR2 YYREEE (reference sequence). There are 13 residues in the CDR3. V dropped 3 bases and J dropped 6; count of bases not matched to a gene: 5. DNA of the CDR3: TGTGCCAGCAGCTCCGAGACAGGGAATGGCTACACCTTC. Encoded protein: CASSSETGNGYTF.

This clone has more than one count but fewer than ten. The J gene is TRBJ2-1, the V gene TRBV5-6; 8 nucleotides match TRBD2. This CDR3 has 16 amino acids. Germline V gives CDR1 SGHDT, CDR2 YYEEEE. Germline trimming cut 4 bases from V and 7 bases from J; bases unmatched to any gene: 13. CDR3 nucleotide sequence: TGTGCCAGCAGCACAGCCGGGACTAGTCTCCTAAATGAGCAGTTCTTC. Its protein is CASSTAGTSLLNEQFF.

The CDR3, as DNA: TGTGCCTGGAGCCCAGACAGTAATTCACCCCTCCACTTT. Encoded protein: CAWSPDSNSPLHF. The rearrangement uses TRBV30 and TRBJ1-6; D might be TRBD1 (5 bases). This CDR3 contains 13 residues. V was cut by 3 bases and J by 6 bases, with 9 bases left in between. Looked up from germline, CDR1 is GTSNPN and CDR2 is SVGIG (reference sequence).